This T cell receptor beta chain was documented in a study of CD8 T cells in ankylosing spondylitis. Study-wide points: Ankylosing spondylitis blood appeared to be characterized by a TCR beta motif of under 10 highly homologous variants. Past research had described some motif variants in reactive arthritis synovial fluid and blood.

TCRdb re-derived calls from the 5' RACE reads in MiXCR, one entry per CDR3 protein. The sample has 750,000 to 850,000 distinct CDR3 sequences, about 12% seen once. The CDR3 has 12 residues. Trimming pared 3 bases from V and 5 bases from J, leaving 7 bases between. This clonotype was seen many times. Its specificity is unknown. The sequencing sample was made of blood, either unsorted or a sorted T cell fraction (not recorded which). The chain joins TRBV12-3 or TRBV12-4 to TRBJ1-2, with unresolved D. This receptor was identified in a male donor with ankylosing spondylitis. CDR3 region: CASSFGVYGYTF. CDR3 DNA sequence: TGTGCCAGCAGTTTTGGTGTATATGGCTACACCTTC.